The present entry profiles one TCR beta chain with its context. This sample was taken from a study of technical replicates of blood from a few donors. This CDR3 has 15 amino acids. V lost 2 bases, J lost 4 bases, and 4 bases stayed unmatched. CDR1 and CDR2 (germline): SGHRS, YFSETQ. Assay used: immunoSEQ multiplex PCR; TCRdb lists only in-frame clones, some missing. The sample shows 60,000 to 90,000 clones, around 97% of them seen only once. Sequencing was carried out using T cells isolated from PBMCs. The chain recombines TRBV5-1 with TRBJ1-2; 11 bases agree with TRBD1. This receptor was taken from a human donor in good health. The DNA for the CDR3 is TGCGCCAGCAGCTTAGGACAGGGGGCTTCCTATGGCTACACCTTC. It specifies CASSLGQGASYGYTF. The variable domain in full, with the rest retrieved from reference TRBV5-1 and TRBJ1-2, is KAGVTQTPRYLIKTRGQQVTLSCSPISGHRSVSWYQQTPGQGLQFLFEYFSETQRNKGNFPGRFSGRQFSNSRSEMNVSTLELGDSALYLCASSLGQGASYGYTFGSGTRLTVV.